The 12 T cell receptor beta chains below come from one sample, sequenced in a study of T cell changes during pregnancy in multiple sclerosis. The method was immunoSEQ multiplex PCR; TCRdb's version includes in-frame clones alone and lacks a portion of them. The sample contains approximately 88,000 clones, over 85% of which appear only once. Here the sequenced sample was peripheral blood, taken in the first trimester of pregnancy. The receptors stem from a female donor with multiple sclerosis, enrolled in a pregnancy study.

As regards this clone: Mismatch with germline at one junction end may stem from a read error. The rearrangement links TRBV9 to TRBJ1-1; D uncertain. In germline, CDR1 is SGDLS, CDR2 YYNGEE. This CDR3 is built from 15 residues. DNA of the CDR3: TGTGCCAGCAGCGTCACTAGCCCCGAGAACGCTGAAGCTTTCTTT. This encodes CASSVTSPENAEAFF. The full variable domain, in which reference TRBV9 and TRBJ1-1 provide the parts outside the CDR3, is DSGVTQTPKHLITATGQRVTLRCSPRSGDLSVYWYQQSLDQGLQFLIQYYNGEERAKGNILERFSAQQFPDLHSELNLSSLELGDSALYFCASSVTSPENAEAFFGQGTRLTVV.

The CDR3, as DNA: TGTGCCAGTAGTGCGCCAGGGGACAGGGCCGTCGCTGAAGCTTTCTTT. Translated: CASSAPGDRAVAEAFF. V gene TRBV19 combines with J gene TRBJ1-1; 9 bases are a match to TRBD1. Germline-derived CDR1 and CDR2 are LNHDA and SQIVND (reference sequence). Losses at the gene ends were 5 bases for V and 6 bases for J; bases not matched to a gene: 13. CDR3 size: 16 residues.

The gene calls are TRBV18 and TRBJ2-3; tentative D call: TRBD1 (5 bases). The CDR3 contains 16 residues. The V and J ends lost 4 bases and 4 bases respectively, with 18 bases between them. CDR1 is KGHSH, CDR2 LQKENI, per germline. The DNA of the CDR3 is TGTGCCAGCTCACTTGACAGTCCGGCCCTGGCAGATACGCAGTATTTT. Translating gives CASSLDSPALADTQYF.

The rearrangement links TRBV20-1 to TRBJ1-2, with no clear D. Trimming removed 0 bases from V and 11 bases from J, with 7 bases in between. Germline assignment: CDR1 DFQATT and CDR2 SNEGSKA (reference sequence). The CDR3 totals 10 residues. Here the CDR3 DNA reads TGCAGTGCTAGAGAACAACGTTACACCTTC. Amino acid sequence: CSAREQRYTF.

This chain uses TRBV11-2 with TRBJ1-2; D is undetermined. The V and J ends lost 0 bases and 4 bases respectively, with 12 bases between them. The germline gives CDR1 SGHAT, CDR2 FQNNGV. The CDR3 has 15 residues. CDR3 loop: CASSLEFGGPYGYTF. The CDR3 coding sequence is TGTGCCAGCAGCTTAGAATTCGGCGGTCCCTATGGCTACACCTTC. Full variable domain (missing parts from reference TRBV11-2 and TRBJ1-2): EAGVAQSPRYKIIEKRQSVAFWCNPISGHATLYWYQQILGQGPKLLIQFQNNGVVDDSQLPKDRFSAERLKGVDSTLKIQPAKLEDSAVYLCASSLEFGGPYGYTFGSGTRLTVV.

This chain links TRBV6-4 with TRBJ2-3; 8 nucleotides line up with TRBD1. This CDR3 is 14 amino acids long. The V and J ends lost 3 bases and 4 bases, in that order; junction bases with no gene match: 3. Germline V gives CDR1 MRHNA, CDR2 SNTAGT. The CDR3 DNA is TGTGCCAGCAGTGATGACAGGGGTCCAGATACGCAGTATTTT. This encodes CASSDDRGPDTQYF.

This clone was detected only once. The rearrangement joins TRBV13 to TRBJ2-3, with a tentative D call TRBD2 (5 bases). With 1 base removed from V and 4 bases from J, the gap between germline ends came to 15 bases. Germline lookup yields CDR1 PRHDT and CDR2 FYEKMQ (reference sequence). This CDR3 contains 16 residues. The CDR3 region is CASSLAADEGSDTQYF. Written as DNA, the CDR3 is TGTGCCAGCAGCTTAGCGGCAGATGAGGGTTCAGATACGCAGTATTTT. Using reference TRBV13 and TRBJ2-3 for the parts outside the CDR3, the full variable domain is AAGVIQSPRHLIKEKRETATLKCYPIPRHDTVYWYQQGPGQDPQFLISFYEKMQSDKGSIPDRFSAQQFSDYHSELNMSSLELGDSALYFCASSLAADEGSDTQYFGPGTRLTVL.

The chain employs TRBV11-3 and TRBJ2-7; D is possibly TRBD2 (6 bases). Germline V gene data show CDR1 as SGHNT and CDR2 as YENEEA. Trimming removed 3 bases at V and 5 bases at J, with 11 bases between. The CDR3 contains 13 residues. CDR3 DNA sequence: TGTGCCAGCAGCTTGGCGGGGATGGACGAGCAGTACTTC. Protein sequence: CASSLAGMDEQYF.

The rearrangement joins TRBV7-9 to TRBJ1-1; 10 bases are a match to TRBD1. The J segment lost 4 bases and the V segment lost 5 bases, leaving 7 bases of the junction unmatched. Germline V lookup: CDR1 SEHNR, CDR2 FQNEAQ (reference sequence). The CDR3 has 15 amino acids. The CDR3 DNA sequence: TGTGCCAGCAGCCAAAGAGGGACAGGGGTCACTGAAGCTTTCTTT. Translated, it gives CASSQRGTGVTEAFF.

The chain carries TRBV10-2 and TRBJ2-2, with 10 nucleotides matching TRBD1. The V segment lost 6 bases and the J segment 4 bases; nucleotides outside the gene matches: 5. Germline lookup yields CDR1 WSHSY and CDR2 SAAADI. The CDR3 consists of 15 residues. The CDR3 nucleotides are TGCGCCAGCAGCTGGGGACAGGGGTTCACCGGGGAGCTGTTTTTT. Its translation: CASSWGQGFTGELFF.

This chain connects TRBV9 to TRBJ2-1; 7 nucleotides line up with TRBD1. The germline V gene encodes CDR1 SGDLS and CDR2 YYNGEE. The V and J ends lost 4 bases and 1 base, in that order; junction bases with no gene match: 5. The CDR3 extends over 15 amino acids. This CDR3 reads CASSTRQGSYNEQFF. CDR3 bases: TGTGCCAGCAGCACCAGACAGGGATCCTACAATGAGCAGTTCTTC. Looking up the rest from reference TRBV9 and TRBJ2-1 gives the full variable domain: DSGVTQTPKHLITATGQRVTLRCSPRSGDLSVYWYQQSLDQGLQFLIQYYNGEERAKGNILERFSAQQFPDLHSELNLSSLELGDSALYFCASSTRQGSYNEQFFGPGTRLTVL.

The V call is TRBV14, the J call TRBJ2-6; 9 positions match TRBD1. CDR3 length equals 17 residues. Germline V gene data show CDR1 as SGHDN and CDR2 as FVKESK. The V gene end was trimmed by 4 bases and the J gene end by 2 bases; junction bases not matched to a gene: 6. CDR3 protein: CASSLLTGGAGANVLTF. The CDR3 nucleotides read TGTGCCAGCAGCCTCCTCACAGGGGGCGCTGGGGCCAACGTCCTGACTTTC.